This TCR beta chain derives from a study of breast tumors, draining lymph nodes, adjacent tissues. The V and J ends lost 6 bases and 3 bases respectively, with 6 bases between them. The CDR3 loop spans 11 amino acids. Looked up from germline, CDR1 is MDHEN and CDR2 is SYDVKM. Axillary draining lymph nodes of breast cancer patients supplied the node samples. TCRdb reprocessed the multiplex PCR reads with MiXCR, giving one entry per CDR3 protein. The table shows fewer than 90,000 distinct CDR3 sequences, with about 27% occurring only once. Many counts were recorded for this clonotype. This clonotype was obtained from a female donor with breast cancer. Some clones in this sample may be carry-over from other donors' samples. Material for sequencing was axillary lymph node tissue. This chain uses TRBV28 with TRBJ2-7; D unresolved. CDR3 nucleotides: TGTGCCAGCAGCAATTACTACGAGCAGTACTTC. It is translated as CASSNYYEQYF.